This T cell receptor (beta chain) was observed in a study of CD8+CD57+ T cells in acquired aplastic anemia. The germline V and J ends were trimmed by 5 bases and 0 bases, with 14 bases remaining between them. CDR3 size: 16 residues. Germline CDR1 and CDR2: SGHAT and FQNNGV. Profiles of TCR beta VDJ and CDR3 were generated from a genomic DNA template. One entry per CDR3 protein results from TCRdb running MiXCR on the reads. In the table there are about 240,000 distinct CDR3 sequences, around 43% of which are singletons. The sequenced patients had an expansion of CD8+CD57+ cells seen by flow cytometry. The rearrangement links TRBV11-2 to TRBJ2-1, with D perhaps TRBD2 (6 bases). Sequencing used sorted CD4+, CD8+, or CD8+CD57+ T cells (not recorded which) from PBMCs. The origin of this receptor is a human donor with aplastic anemia. CDR3: CASSRTTMTSYNEQFF. The CDR3 DNA follows: TGTGCCAGCAGCCGGACTACTATGACCTCCTACAATGAGCAGTTCTTC.